The TCR beta chain under discussion was sequenced for a study of cytomegalovirus exposure and HLA in healthy donors. General study findings and limits: In a later analysis, at a false discovery rate of 0.05, over 15,000 TCR beta sequences matched HLA alleles. The likely explanation for a cluster of highly shared sequence variants was sequencing artifact.

With respect to this clone: Its specificity is not known.

The CDR3 consists of 13 residues. Germline CDR1 and CDR2: WNHNN and SYGVQD (reference sequence). The V gene lost 2 bases and the J gene lost 4 bases, with 8 bases spanning the gap. While unrecorded immune exposures were likely, the donors were nominally healthy when sampled. 60 Vbeta and 13 Jbeta primers were used in PCR. In the original analysis: Later, an analysis found about 80 million unique TCR beta chains, and about 10 million of these were shared. Only in-frame clones appear in the TCRdb table, and some are missing; sequencing was by immunoSEQ multiplex PCR. V and J calls and clone size come straight from that table; D and trimming were deduced from the DNA. The table includes 130,000 or so clones, around three fifths detected once.

The sequenced sample was PBMCs. This chain links TRBV10-1 with TRBJ2-5, with D unresolved. The receptor was isolated from a woman in her thirties or forties in good health and CMV-seronegative. DNA for the CDR3: TGCGCCAGCAGTGAGGCCTATGGAGAGACCCAGTACTTC. Its protein is CASSEAYGETQYF.